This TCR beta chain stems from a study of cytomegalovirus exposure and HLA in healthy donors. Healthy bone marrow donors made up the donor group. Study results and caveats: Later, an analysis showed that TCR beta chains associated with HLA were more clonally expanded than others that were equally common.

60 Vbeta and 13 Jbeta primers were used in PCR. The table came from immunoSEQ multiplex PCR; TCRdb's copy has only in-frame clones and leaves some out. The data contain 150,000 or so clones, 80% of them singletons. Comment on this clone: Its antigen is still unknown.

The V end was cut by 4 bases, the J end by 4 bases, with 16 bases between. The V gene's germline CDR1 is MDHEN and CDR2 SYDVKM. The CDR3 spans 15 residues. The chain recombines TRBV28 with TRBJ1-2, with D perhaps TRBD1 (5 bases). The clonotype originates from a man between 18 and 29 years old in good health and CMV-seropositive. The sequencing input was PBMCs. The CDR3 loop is CASSSRLQAIYGYTF. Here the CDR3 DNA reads TGTGCCAGCAGTTCACGTTTACAGGCGATCTATGGCTACACCTTC.